This T cell receptor (beta chain) was captured by sequencing in a study of human T cells and chemical hapten exposure. For the study at large: The study lasted around 5 months, and patients were dosed weekly with diphenylcyclopropenone on the scalp throughout. Regarding the study as a whole: Counts of expanded TCRs (at PT1) showed a positive correlation with patch test score. TCRs at a frequency above 1 in 1000 stayed unchanged with DPC sensitization. Large CDR3 similarity clusters arose significantly more often from expanded TCRs than from controls.

The CDR3 spans 12 residues. The V end lost 0 bases, the J end lost 15 bases, and 15 bases lay between the germline ends. CDR1 is GTSNPN, CDR2 SVGIG, per germline (reference sequence). The time point here: patch test 2, 6 weeks after DPC sensitization. Treatment of the sample: therapeutic diphenylcyclopropenone sensitization with weekly scalp DPC. TCRdb recomputed calls from the RACE reads with MiXCR, one row per CDR3 protein. The data contain more than 85,000 distinct CDR3 sequences, roughly 9.6% of them singletons. This clonotype was seen at least ten times. The antigen is undetermined. The clonotype originates from a man aged 35 to 55 with alopecia areata. Some clones in this sample may be carry-over from other donors' samples. The sequencing here drew on whole blood, taken in connection with sensitization to the hapten diphenylcyclopropenone (DPC). This chain joins TRBV30 and TRBJ2-1; no definite D call. CDR3 protein: CAWSVNVPDRFF. CDR3 bases: TGTGCCTGGAGTGTAAATGTTCCGGATAGGTTCTTC.